Below, 27 T cell receptor beta chains from the same sample are listed, as sequenced in a study of shared clonotypes between healthy human individuals. Clones were sequenced by immunoSEQ multiplex PCR, and TCRdb holds only the in-frame ones, with some missing. Here the sample spans roughly 2.4 million clones, approximately 96% being singletons. The sequenced material came from naive CD4+ T cells sorted from blood. Noted subset: CD45RA+ positively selected. Receptors were obtained from a man in his late teens or twenties in good health.

This clone showed up just once. This chain links TRBV10-3 with TRBJ1-2; TRBD1 agrees at 7 bases. Germline V gene lookup returns CDR1 ENHRY and CDR2 SYGVKD. The ends lost 8 bases at V and 10 bases at J; junction bases unmatched: 13. This CDR3 has 13 residues. The CDR3 protein is CAIGADREGNYTF. The CDR3 bases are TGTGCCATCGGGGCAGACAGGGAAGGGAACTACACCTTC.

The CDR3 sequence is CASRRDYTDTQYF. The CDR3 DNA sequence: TGTGCCAGCAGGAGGGACTACACAGATACGCAGTATTTT. This chain joins TRBV6-1 and TRBJ2-3; 7 positions match TRBD2. Germline V CDR1 and CDR2: MNHNS, SASEGT. Germline trimming cut 6 bases from V and 2 bases from J; bases unmatched to any gene: 2. The CDR3 is made up of 13 amino acids.

The chain is built from TRBV18 and TRBJ2-5, with D possibly TRBD2 on 5 matching bases. Germline CDR1 KGHSH, CDR2 LQKENI. The CDR3 covers 14 residues. Trimming cost V 11 bases and J 5 bases, with 21 bases left between them. The CDR3, as DNA: TGTGCCGGGAGCCGGCGTCCCCTGGGCGAGACCCAGTACTTC. The encoded protein is CAGSRRPLGETQYF.

The genes are TRBV27 and TRBJ2-7; no clear D gene. There are 15 residues in the CDR3. V lost 5 bases and J lost 0, with 14 bases in between. Germline V gene sequence: CDR1 MNHEY, CDR2 SMNVEV (reference sequence). Here the CDR3 reads CASSPGPPNSYEQYF. The CDR3 DNA is TGTGCCAGCAGTCCAGGACCACCAAACTCCTACGAGCAGTACTTC.

The chain combines TRBV11-2 with TRBJ2-1; 10 nucleotides agree with TRBD1. This CDR3 is 18 amino acids long. V was pared by 5 bases and J by 2 bases, with 12 bases of the junction left unmatched. CDR1 and CDR2 (germline): SGHAT, FQNNGV. This chain's CDR3 is CASSPREKTGGAYNEQFF. The CDR3 bases are TGTGCCAGCAGCCCCAGAGAGAAGACAGGGGGCGCCTACAATGAGCAGTTCTTC.

This clone has just one count. The gene calls are TRBV28 and TRBJ1-4, with D possibly TRBD1 on 5 matching bases. Germline V gene lookup returns CDR1 MDHEN and CDR2 SYDVKM. V was pared by 5 bases and J by 4 bases, with 26 bases between. The CDR3 has 19 residues. The CDR3 DNA sequence: TGTGCCAGCAGTCGAAGAGGCTTTCTAGGACAAGTCAATAATGAAAAACTGTTTTTT. It specifies CASSRRGFLGQVNNEKLFF. The entire variable domain, with the rest obtained from reference TRBV28 and TRBJ1-4, is as follows: DVKVTQSSRYLVKRTGEKVFLECVQDMDHENMFWYRQDPGLGLRLIYFSYDVKMKEKGDIPEGYSVSREKKERFSLILESASTNQTSMYLCASSRRGFLGQVNNEKLFFGSGTQLSVL.

This clone has only a few counts. The J gene is TRBJ1-2, the V gene TRBV6-4, with D maybe TRBD1 (5 bases). The germline V gene has CDR1 MRHNA and CDR2 SNTAGT. The CDR3 has 14 amino acids. Between the trimmed V and J ends, which lost 0 bases and 8 bases, there was a span of 13 bases. The chain's CDR3 is CASSDSTAGFGYTF. Written as DNA, the CDR3 is TGTGCCAGCAGTGACTCGACGGCAGGGTTCGGCTACACCTTC.

The chain employs TRBV14 and TRBJ2-4; D might be TRBD2 (6 bases). This CDR3 has 17 residues. Germline loops: CDR1 SGHDN, CDR2 FVKESK. V was trimmed by 0 bases and J by 0 bases, leaving 12 bases between them. The CDR3 spells CASSQDGTVSAKNIQYF. For the CDR3, the DNA is TGTGCCAGCAGCCAAGATGGGACTGTTTCAGCCAAAAACATTCAGTACTTC.

With respect to this clone: Other DNA sequences within the sample encode an identical CDR3. This chain joins TRBV20-1 and TRBJ1-1; D unclear. CDR1 is DFQATT, CDR2 SNEGSKA, per germline (reference sequence). Between the trimmed V and J ends, which lost 0 bases and 4 bases, there was a span of 3 bases. The CDR3 runs 11 residues. CDR3 region: CSARDPTEAFF. The CDR3 DNA follows: TGCAGTGCTAGAGATCCCACTGAAGCTTTCTTT.

The CDR3: CASSGAFPPRFF. DNA of the CDR3: TGTGCCAGCAGCGGGGCCTTTCCTCCCCGGTTCTTC. The rearrangement joins TRBV28 to TRBJ2-1; the D call may be TRBD1 or TRBD2 (5 bases each). The CDR3 covers 12 residues. Germline V gives CDR1 MDHEN, CDR2 SYDVKM. V was cut by 6 bases and J by 15 bases, with 18 bases left in between.

V gene TRBV5-4 combines with J gene TRBJ2-2; 7 nucleotides align to TRBD1. The CDR3 covers 17 residues. CDR1 is SGHNT and CDR2 is YYREEE in the germline V gene (reference sequence). V trimming: 5 bases; J trimming: 3 bases; junction bases outside the gene matches: 13. CDR3 in DNA: TGTGCCAGCAGTTCCGGTGGGCCAGGGGGATACACCGGGGAGCTGTTTTTT. This codes for CASSSGGPGGYTGELFF.

The V and J genes are TRBV7-9 and TRBJ2-5, with unresolved D. Germline loops: CDR1 SEHNR, CDR2 FQNEAQ (reference sequence). CDR3 length: 12 residues. Trimming stripped 6 bases from V and 5 bases from J, with 10 bases between. CDR3 coding DNA: TGTGCCAGCAGTACGATTTTGGAGACCCAGTACTTC. Translating gives CASSTILETQYF.

In nucleotides, the CDR3 is TGCGCCAGCCGTAAACAGGGTTACGAGCAGTACTTC. This translates into CASRKQGYEQYF. The gene calls are TRBV5-1 and TRBJ2-7, with a possible D match to TRBD1 (6 bases). This CDR3 contains 12 residues. Germline V lookup: CDR1 SGHRS, CDR2 YFSETQ. Trimming cost V 7 bases and J 4 bases, with 12 bases left between them. Drawing the rest from reference TRBV5-1 and TRBJ2-7, the complete variable domain is KAGVTQTPRYLIKTRGQQVTLSCSPISGHRSVSWYQQTPGQGLQFLFEYFSETQRNKGNFPGRFSGRQFSNSRSEMNVSTLELGDSALYLCASRKQGYEQYFGPGTRLTVT.

Concerning this clone: The same CDR3 can be traced to other DNA sequences in this sample. The V gene is TRBV10-3, the J gene TRBJ2-2; D not resolved. The ends were cut back, 0 bases at V and 6 bases at J, with 2 bases in the middle. Germline assignment: CDR1 ENHRY and CDR2 SYGVKD. The CDR3 is 12 residues long. DNA of the CDR3: TGTGCCATCAGTGAGTCCCCCGGGGAGCTGTTTTTT. Protein: CAISESPGELFF.

Of note for this clone: This specimen includes other DNA sequences encoding the same CDR3. The V call is TRBV7-2, the J call TRBJ2-1; D tentatively fits TRBD1 or TRBD2 (6 bases each). Germline assignment: CDR1 SGHTA and CDR2 FQGNSA. The length of the CDR3 is 15 residues. V gave up 0 bases and J gave up 3 bases, with 9 bases separating them. The CDR3 spells CASSLAGGFYNEQFF. The CDR3 DNA is TGTGCCAGCAGCTTAGCCGGGGGCTTCTACAATGAGCAGTTCTTC.

CDR3 region: CASSLKGPRTDTQYF. For the CDR3, the DNA is TGTGCCAGCAGCCTGAAAGGTCCCCGCACAGATACGCAGTATTTT. The rearrangement joins TRBV7-2 to TRBJ2-3; D gene uncertain. In germline, CDR1 is SGHTA, CDR2 FQGNSA. This CDR3 contains 15 residues. Trimming removed 5 bases from V and 1 base from J, with 13 bases in between.

The chain links TRBV6-1 to TRBJ2-7; D is perhaps TRBD1 (5 bases). Germline lookup yields CDR1 MNHNS and CDR2 SASEGT. V lost 4 bases and J 5 bases, leaving 12 bases between the germline ends. This CDR3 spans 13 amino acids. The CDR3 loop is CASSASWGHEQYF. The CDR3 DNA follows: TGTGCCAGCAGTGCCTCATGGGGCCACGAGCAGTACTTC.

The chain uses TRBV28 and TRBJ2-2; D call uncertain. Per germline, CDR1 MDHEN and CDR2 SYDVKM. Trimming stripped 3 bases from V and 0 bases from J, with 8 bases between. The CDR3 runs 15 residues. The CDR3 spells CASSLSFSNTGELFF. CDR3 bases: TGTGCCAGCAGTTTGTCCTTTTCGAACACCGGGGAGCTGTTTTTT.

This rearrangement joins TRBV28 to TRBJ2-3, with 10 bases matching TRBD2. J lost 11 bases, V lost 4 bases, and 6 bases had no gene match. The V gene's germline CDR1 is MDHEN and CDR2 SYDVKM. This CDR3 contains 13 residues. CDR3: CASSSHGLAEQYF. The CDR3 DNA follows: TGTGCCAGCAGTTCCCACGGACTAGCGGAGCAGTATTTT.

J is TRBJ2-3 and V is TRBV6-1; D gene unclear. The V and J ends lost 6 bases and 9 bases respectively, with 13 bases between them. The CDR3 extends over 12 amino acids. Germline CDR1 reads MNHNS; CDR2 reads SASEGT. The CDR3 protein is CASRLTLGTQYF. Written as DNA, the CDR3 is TGTGCCAGCAGATTGACCCTAGGCACGCAGTATTTT.

This chain connects TRBV5-6 to TRBJ2-2; a possible D gene is TRBD2 (5 bases). Trimming removed 2 bases at V and 5 bases at J, with 13 bases between. CDR1 and CDR2 from the germline V gene are SGHDT and YYEEEE. The CDR3 runs 15 residues. Here the CDR3 reads CASSFYAEETGELFF. The CDR3 nucleotides read TGTGCCAGCAGCTTTTACGCGGAGGAGACCGGGGAGCTGTTTTTT.

As for this clone: This CDR3 is also generated by other DNA sequences in the sample. This chain links TRBV18 with TRBJ1-1, with a possible D match to TRBD1 (6 bases). This CDR3 has 14 residues. Germline lookup yields CDR1 KGHSH and CDR2 LQKENI. Trimming took 1 base from V and 1 from J, leaving 7 bases between them. CDR3 sequence: CASSPRTANTEAFF. DNA of the CDR3: TGTGCCAGCTCACCACGGACAGCGAACACTGAAGCTTTCTTT.

Regarding this clone: The sample has other DNA sequences that encode this CDR3 too. The chain couples TRBV10-3 to TRBJ2-7; 7 nucleotides line up with TRBD2. Trimming took 0 bases from V and 0 from J; bases not matched to a gene: 2. Germline assignment: CDR1 ENHRY and CDR2 SYGVKD. The CDR3 is 15 amino acids. As DNA, the CDR3 is TGTGCCATCAGTGAGTCCGGCGGGAGCTCCTACGAGCAGTACTTC. Encoded protein: CAISESGGSSYEQYF.

V is TRBV10-1 and J is TRBJ2-5; 11 positions agree with TRBD2. Germline CDR1 and CDR2: WNHNN and SYGVQD (reference sequence). There are 16 residues in the CDR3. The V and J ends lost 3 bases and 2 bases, in that order; junction bases with no gene match: 5. CDR3 nucleotide sequence: TGCGCCAGCAGTGACCTGGGACTAGCGGAGCAAGAGACCCAGTACTTC. Its translation is CASSDLGLAEQETQYF.

The chain has TRBV19 and TRBJ2-7; D not certain. Germline CDR1 and CDR2: LNHDA and SQIVND (reference sequence). Trimming pared 6 bases from V and 0 bases from J, leaving 12 bases between. The length of the CDR3 is 14 residues. The CDR3 bases are TGTGCCAGTAGAGAGGACGCCGGCTCCTACGAGCAGTACTTC. Its protein product is CASREDAGSYEQYF. Looking up the rest from reference TRBV19 and TRBJ2-7 gives the full variable domain: DGGITQSPKYLFRKEGQNVTLSCEQNLNHDAMYWYRQDPGQGLRLIYYSQIVNDFQKGDIAEGYSVSREKKESFPLTVTSAQKNPTAFYLCASREDAGSYEQYFGPGTRLTVT.

The V call is TRBV28, the J call TRBJ1-2; tentatively, D is TRBD1 (6 bases). The CDR3 has 13 residues. Trimming removed 6 bases at V and 2 bases at J, with 10 bases between. The germline gives CDR1 MDHEN, CDR2 SYDVKM. The CDR3, as DNA: TGTGCCAGCAGGTTGAGGGGGAACTATGGCTACACCTTC. It yields the protein CASRLRGNYGYTF.

This clone was counted a single time. This chain connects TRBV11-3 to TRBJ2-3; D is unresolved. Trimming shortened V by 2 bases and J by 5 bases, and 8 bases separated the two germline ends. The length of the CDR3 is 13 residues. The germline CDR1 and CDR2 sequences are SGHNT and YENEEA. The chain's CDR3 is CASSLPGVDTQYF. CDR3 nucleotide sequence: TGTGCCAGCAGCTTACCAGGAGTAGATACGCAGTATTTT.